The rows below give T cell receptor beta chains drawn from one sample of a study of blood T cells in healthy people across ages. MiXCR was run by TCRdb on the 5' RACE reads, yielding one entry per CDR3 protein. The sample lists some 640,000 distinct CDR3 sequences; about 30% were seen once. Material for sequencing was blood. The receptors here all came from an elderly woman in good health. CDR3s include the opening cysteine and the closing phenylalanine or tryptophan. Each record gives: V gene, clone size, J gene, D gene, CDR3 protein, CDR3 DNA. The D gene is left open where the match is weak. The listing skips clone size in some rows; elsewhere it reads once, few, many or a size class.

TRBV20-1,many,TRBJ1-2,-,CSARQESNYGYTF,TGCAGTGCTAGACAAGAATCTAACTATGGCTACACCTTC
TRBV29-1,-,TRBJ2-7,-,CSVWEARAHEQYF,TGCAGCGTGTGGGAGGCCAGGGCCCACGAGCAGTACTTC
TRBV7-6,-,TRBJ2-4,TRBD2,CASSYQRGGGIQYF,TGTGCCAGCAGCTATCAGCGGGGAGGTGGCATTCAGTACTTC
TRBV11-2,few,TRBJ1-1,-,CASSLVDSPNTEAFF,TGTGCCAGCAGCTTAGTGGACTCCCCGAACACTGAAGCTTTCTTT
TRBV7-3,-,TRBJ2-1,TRBD2,CASSLEAGGPYEQFF,TGTGCCAGCAGTCTAGAAGCGGGGGGGCCGTATGAGCAGTTCTTC
TRBV20-1,many,TRBJ2-1,-,CSASGGPNNEQFF,TGCAGTGCTAGCGGGGGCCCCAACAATGAGCAGTTCTTC
TRBV5-1,-,TRBJ2-3,TRBD2,CASSPASGSTDTQYF,TGCGCCAGCAGCCCAGCTAGCGGGAGCACAGATACGCAGTATTTT
TRBV28,few,TRBJ2-3,-,CASSFAGISTDTQYF,TGTGCCAGCAGTTTCGCGGGGATTAGCACAGATACGCAGTATTTT
TRBV7-9,-,TRBJ2-4,-,CASSVTGGPYF,TGTGCCAGCAGCGTAACAGGAGGACCGTACTTC
TRBV7-3,many,TRBJ2-5,TRBD1,CASSTGGHGETQYF,TGTGCCAGCAGCACAGGGGGGCACGGGGAGACCCAGTACTTC
TRBV11-2,many,TRBJ2-5,TRBD2,CASSFGARGETQYF,TGTGCCAGCAGCTTTGGGGCGCGGGGGGAGACCCAGTACTTC
TRBV12-3/TRBV12-4,many,TRBJ1-1,-,CASSLHEDTEAFF,TGTGCCAGCAGTTTACATGAGGACACTGAAGCTTTCTTT
TRBV5-6,-,TRBJ2-7,-,CASSPGPSEREQYF,TGTGCCAGCAGCCCGGGTCCTAGCGAGCGCGAGCAGTACTTC
TRBV9,-,TRBJ1-5,-,CASSVGGRINQPQHF,TGTGCCAGCAGCGTGGGGGGGCGAATTAATCAGCCCCAGCATTTT
TRBV11-2,many,TRBJ2-5,-,CASSAQTLSETQYF,TGTGCCAGCAGCGCCCAGACCCTTAGCGAGACCCAGTACTTC
TRBV21-1,-,TRBJ2-7,-,CASSTHRGPSYEQYF,TGTGCCAGCAGCACTCACAGGGGCCCTTCCTACGAGCAGTACTTC
TRBV7-3,-,TRBJ2-5,-,CASSLTLNEQYF,TGTGCCAGCAGCTTAACCCTCAATGAGCAGTACTTC
TRBV30,few,TRBJ1-3,-,CAWSAGLTGNTIYF,TGTGCCTGGAGTGCGGGGTTAACTGGAAACACCATATATTTT
TRBV4-1,many,TRBJ2-7,-,CASSQDASEQYF,TGCGCCAGCAGCCAAGACGCCTCCGAGCAGTACTTC
TRBV18,many,TRBJ2-3,-,CASSPEGDTQYF,TGTGCCAGCTCACCAGAGGGGGATACGCAGTATTTT
TRBV30,few,TRBJ2-3,TRBD1,CAWGRGQGNTQYF,TGTGCCTGGGGGCGGGGACAGGGGAATACGCAGTATTTT
TRBV20-1,-,TRBJ1-5,TRBD1,CSARPTGDRAIGAQHF,TGCAGTGCTAGACCTACTGGGGACAGGGCGATAGGAGCCCAGCATTTT
TRBV9,many,TRBJ1-4,TRBD1,CASSLRANRGVDEKLFF,TGTGCCAGCAGCCTCCGAGCGAACAGGGGGGTTGATGAAAAACTGTTTTTT
TRBV5-1,many,TRBJ2-7,TRBD1,CASSFTGDRDEQYF,TGCGCCAGCAGCTTTACAGGGGATAGGGACGAGCAGTACTTC
TRBV20-1,many,TRBJ1-5,-,CSASRTGRNQPQHF,TGCAGTGCTTCCCGAACAGGTCGAAATCAGCCCCAGCATTTT
TRBV30,many,TRBJ2-3,-,CAWRASGQSTDTQYF,TGTGCCTGGAGGGCGTCGGGACAAAGCACAGATACGCAGTATTTT
TRBV5-8,-,TRBJ2-7,-,CASSRLRGVEQYF,TGTGCCAGCAGTCGACTCAGGGGTGTGGAGCAGTACTTC
TRBV6-1,many,TRBJ2-5,TRBD1,CASTSDRGGGETQYF,TGTGCCAGCACCTCGGACAGGGGAGGAGGAGAGACCCAGTACTTC
TRBV3-1,many,TRBJ2-7,TRBD2,CASSPSGGTYEQYF,TGTGCCAGCTCACCGAGCGGGGGGACCTACGAGCAGTACTTC
TRBV7-9,many,TRBJ2-1,TRBD2,CASSPRRGGVGYNEQFF,TGTGCCAGCAGCCCCCGCCGGGGGGGCGTGGGGTACAATGAGCAGTTCTTC
TRBV7-2,-,TRBJ2-5,TRBD1,CASRWTGPETQYF,TGTGCCAGCAGATGGACAGGGCCGGAGACCCAGTACTTC
TRBV19,-,TRBJ1-4,TRBD1,CASSVGQGDQEKLFF,TGTGCCAGTAGTGTCGGACAGGGGGATCAGGAAAAACTGTTTTTT
TRBV4-1,few,TRBJ1-4,-,CASSPAGDNEKLFF,TGCGCCAGCAGCCCGGCGGGGGATAATGAAAAACTGTTTTTT
TRBV4-2,many,TRBJ1-6,-,CASSQVRDSPLHF,TGTGCCAGCAGCCAAGTCCGCGATTCACCCCTCCACTTT
TRBV10-3,-,TRBJ2-2,TRBD1,CATEDRGGTGELFF,TGTGCCACCGAGGACAGGGGCGGGACCGGGGAGCTGTTTTTT
TRBV27,many,TRBJ2-5,-,CASSLGGRGTQYF,TGTGCCAGCAGTCTGGGGGGCCGTGGGACCCAGTACTTC
TRBV19,-,TRBJ1-6,-,CASSMTGVPNSPLHF,TGTGCCAGTAGTATGACGGGGGTTCCTAATTCACCCCTCCACTTT